This T cell receptor beta chain was profiled in a study of OX40 agonist ivuxolimab in advanced cancers. Study outcomes and limitations: Nonresponders, in some cases, also had low normalized T-cell clonal expansion. Dosing at 0.1 to 3.0 mg/kg was accompanied by clonal expansion of CD4+ and CD8+ blood T cells by week 6.

Notes on this clone: Its specificity is not known.

The length of the CDR3 is 13 residues. Germline values: CDR1 SQVTM, CDR2 ANQGSEA. Trimming pared 5 bases from V and 3 bases from J, leaving 13 bases between. TCRdb's table, derived via immunoSEQ multiplex PCR, lists solely in-frame clones and lacks some. This sample has 20,000 to 30,000 clones, with approximately 90% found just once. The sample here was CD4+ or CD8+ T cells sorted from blood, taken in a trial of the OX40 agonist ivuxolimab. The clonotype was recovered from an adult with an advanced solid tumor such as melanoma, head and neck, liver or kidney cancer. J is TRBJ1-1 and V is TRBV29-1; TRBD1 is a possible D gene (6 bases). CDR3 in amino acids: CSVFNYRDTEAFF. The CDR3 coding sequence is TGCAGCGTTTTTAATTACAGGGACACTGAAGCTTTCTTT. Looking up the rest from reference TRBV29-1 and TRBJ1-1 gives the full variable domain: SAVISQKPSRDICQRGTSLTIQCQVDSQVTMMFWYRQQPGQSLTLIATANQGSEATYESGFVIDKFPISRPNLTFSTLTVSNMSPEDSSIYLCSVFNYRDTEAFFGQGTRLTVV.